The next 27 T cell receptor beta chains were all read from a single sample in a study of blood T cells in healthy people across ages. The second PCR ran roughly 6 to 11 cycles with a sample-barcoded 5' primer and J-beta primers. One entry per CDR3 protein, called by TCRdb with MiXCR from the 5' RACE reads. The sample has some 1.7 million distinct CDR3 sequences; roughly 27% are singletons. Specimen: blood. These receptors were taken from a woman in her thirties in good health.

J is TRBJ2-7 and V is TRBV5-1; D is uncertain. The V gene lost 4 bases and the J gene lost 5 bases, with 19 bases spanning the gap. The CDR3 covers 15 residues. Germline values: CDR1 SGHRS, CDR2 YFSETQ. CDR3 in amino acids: CASSRAVTLSDEQYF. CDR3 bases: TGCGCCAGCAGCCGCGCCGTTACTCTCTCTGACGAGCAGTACTTC.

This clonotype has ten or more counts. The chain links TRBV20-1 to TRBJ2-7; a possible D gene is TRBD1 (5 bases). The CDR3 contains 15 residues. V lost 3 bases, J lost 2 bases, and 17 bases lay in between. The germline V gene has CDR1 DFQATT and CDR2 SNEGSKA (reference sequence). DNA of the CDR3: TGCAGTGCTAGGAACACAGGCCGTACCCCCTACGAGCAGTACTTC. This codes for CSARNTGRTPYEQYF.

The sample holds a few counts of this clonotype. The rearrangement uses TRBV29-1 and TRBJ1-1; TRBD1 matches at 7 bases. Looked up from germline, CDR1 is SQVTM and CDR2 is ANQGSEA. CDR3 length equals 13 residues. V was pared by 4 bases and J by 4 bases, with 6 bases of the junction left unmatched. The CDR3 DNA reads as TGCAGCGTTGCGGAGGGGGCGGGCACTGAAGCTTTCTTT. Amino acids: CSVAEGAGTEAFF.

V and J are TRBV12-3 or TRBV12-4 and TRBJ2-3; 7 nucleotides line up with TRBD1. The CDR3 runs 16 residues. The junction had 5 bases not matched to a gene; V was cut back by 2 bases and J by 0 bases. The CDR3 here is CASSLWTGGSTDTQYF. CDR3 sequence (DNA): TGTGCCAGCAGTTTATGGACAGGCGGGAGCACAGATACGCAGTATTTT.

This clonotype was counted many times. CDR3 loop: CASSHPGAGLQTQYF. CDR3 bases: TGCGCCAGCAGCCATCCCGGGGCTGGGTTGCAGACCCAGTACTTC. This chain joins TRBV4-1 and TRBJ2-5; D possibly matches TRBD1 or TRBD2 (5 bases each). Germline V gene sequence: CDR1 MGHRA, CDR2 YSYEKL. CDR3 length: 15 amino acids. V was clipped by 3 bases and J by 6 bases, with 17 bases between them.

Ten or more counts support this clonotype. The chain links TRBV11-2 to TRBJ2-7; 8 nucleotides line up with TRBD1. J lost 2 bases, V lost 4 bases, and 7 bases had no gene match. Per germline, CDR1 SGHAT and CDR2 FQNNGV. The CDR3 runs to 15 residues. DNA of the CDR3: TGTGCCAGCAGCTCCGGACAGGGAGTAACCTACGAGCAGTACTTC. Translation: CASSSGQGVTYEQYF.

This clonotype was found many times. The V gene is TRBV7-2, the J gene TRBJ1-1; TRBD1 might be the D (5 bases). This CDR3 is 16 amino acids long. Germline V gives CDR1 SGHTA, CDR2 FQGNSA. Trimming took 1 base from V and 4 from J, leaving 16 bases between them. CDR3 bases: TGTGCCAGCAGCTTAGTAGGTGGTCAGGGATCCACTGAAGCTTTCTTT. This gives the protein CASSLVGGQGSTEAFF.

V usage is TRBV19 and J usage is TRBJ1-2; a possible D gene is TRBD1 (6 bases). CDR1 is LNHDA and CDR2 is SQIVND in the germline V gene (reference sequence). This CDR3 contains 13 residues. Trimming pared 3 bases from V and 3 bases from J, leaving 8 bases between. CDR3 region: CASSIRQDYGYTF. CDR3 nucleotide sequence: TGTGCCAGTAGTATTAGACAGGACTATGGCTACACCTTC.

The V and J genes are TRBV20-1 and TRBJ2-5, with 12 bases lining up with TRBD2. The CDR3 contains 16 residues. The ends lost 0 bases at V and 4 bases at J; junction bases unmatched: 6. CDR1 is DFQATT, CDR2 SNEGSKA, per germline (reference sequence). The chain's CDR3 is CSARDGTSGYRETQYF. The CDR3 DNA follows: TGCAGTGCTAGAGATGGGACTAGCGGGTACCGAGAGACCCAGTACTTC.

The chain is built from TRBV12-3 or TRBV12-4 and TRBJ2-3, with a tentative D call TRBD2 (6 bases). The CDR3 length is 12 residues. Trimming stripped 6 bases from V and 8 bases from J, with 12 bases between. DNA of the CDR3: TGTGCCAGCAGCCCCTTAGCGGCTACGCAGTATTTT. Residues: CASSPLAATQYF.

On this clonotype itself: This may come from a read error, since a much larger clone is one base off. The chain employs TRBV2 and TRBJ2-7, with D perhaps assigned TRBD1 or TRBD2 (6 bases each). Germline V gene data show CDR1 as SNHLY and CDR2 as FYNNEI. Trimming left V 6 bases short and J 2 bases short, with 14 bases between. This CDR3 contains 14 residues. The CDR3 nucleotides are TGTGCCAGCAGGGAGGGAGGACAGACCTACGAGCAGTACTTC. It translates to CASREGGQTYEQYF.

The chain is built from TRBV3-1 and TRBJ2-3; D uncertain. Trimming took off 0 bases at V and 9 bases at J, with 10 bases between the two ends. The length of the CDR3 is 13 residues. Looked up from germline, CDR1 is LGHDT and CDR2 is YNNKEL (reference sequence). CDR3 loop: CASSQEWRATQYF. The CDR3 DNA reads TGTGCCAGCAGCCAAGAATGGAGAGCAACGCAGTATTTT.

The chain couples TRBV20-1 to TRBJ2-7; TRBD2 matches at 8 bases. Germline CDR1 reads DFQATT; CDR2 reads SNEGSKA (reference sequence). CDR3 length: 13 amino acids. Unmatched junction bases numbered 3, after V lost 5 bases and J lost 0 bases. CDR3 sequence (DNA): TGCAGTGCTCGGGAGGGAAACTCCTACGAGCAGTACTTC. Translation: CSAREGNSYEQYF.

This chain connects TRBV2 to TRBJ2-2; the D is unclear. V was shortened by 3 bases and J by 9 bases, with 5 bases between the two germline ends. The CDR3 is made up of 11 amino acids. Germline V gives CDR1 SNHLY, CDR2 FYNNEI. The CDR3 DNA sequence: TGTGCCAGCAGTGAGAGGAGGGAGCTGTTTTTT. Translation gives CASSERRELFF.

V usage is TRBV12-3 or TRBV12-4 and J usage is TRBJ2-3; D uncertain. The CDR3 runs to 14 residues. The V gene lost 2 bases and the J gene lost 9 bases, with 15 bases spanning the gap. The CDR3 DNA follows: TGTGCCAGCAGTTTATGGCTAGGAGAAAGCACGCAGTATTTT. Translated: CASSLWLGESTQYF.

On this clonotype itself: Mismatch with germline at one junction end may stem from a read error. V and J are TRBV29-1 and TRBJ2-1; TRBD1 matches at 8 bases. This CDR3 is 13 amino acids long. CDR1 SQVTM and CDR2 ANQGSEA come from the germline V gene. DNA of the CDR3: TGCAGCGCCGCGGGACAGGTGTTAAATGGGCAGTTCTTC. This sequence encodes CSAAGQVLNGQFF.

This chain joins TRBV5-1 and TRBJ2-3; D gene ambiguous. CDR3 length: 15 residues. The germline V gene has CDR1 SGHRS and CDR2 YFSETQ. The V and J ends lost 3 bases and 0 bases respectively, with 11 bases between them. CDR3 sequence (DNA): TGCGCCAGCAGCTACACACGGGTGAGCACAGATACGCAGTATTTT. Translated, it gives CASSYTRVSTDTQYF.

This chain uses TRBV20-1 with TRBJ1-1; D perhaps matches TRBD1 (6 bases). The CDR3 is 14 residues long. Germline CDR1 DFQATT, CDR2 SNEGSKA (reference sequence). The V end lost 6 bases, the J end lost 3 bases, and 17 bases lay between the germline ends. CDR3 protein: CSAQGSSEDTEAFF. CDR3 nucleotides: TGCAGTGCCCAGGGGTCCAGTGAGGACACTGAAGCTTTCTTT.

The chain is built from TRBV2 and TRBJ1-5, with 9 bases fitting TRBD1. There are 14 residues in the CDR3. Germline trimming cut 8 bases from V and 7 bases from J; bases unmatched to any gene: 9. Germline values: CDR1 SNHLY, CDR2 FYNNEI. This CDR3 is CASRDRVNNQPQHF. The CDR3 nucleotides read TGTGCCAGCCGGGACAGGGTTAATAACCAGCCCCAGCATTTT.

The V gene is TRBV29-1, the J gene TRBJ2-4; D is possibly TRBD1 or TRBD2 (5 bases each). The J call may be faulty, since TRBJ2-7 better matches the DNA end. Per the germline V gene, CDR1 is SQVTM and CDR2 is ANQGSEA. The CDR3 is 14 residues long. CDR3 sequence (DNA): TGCAGCGTTGAGGTTGACAGCCGAGGGCACGAGCAGTACTTC. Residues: CSVEVDSRGHEQYF.

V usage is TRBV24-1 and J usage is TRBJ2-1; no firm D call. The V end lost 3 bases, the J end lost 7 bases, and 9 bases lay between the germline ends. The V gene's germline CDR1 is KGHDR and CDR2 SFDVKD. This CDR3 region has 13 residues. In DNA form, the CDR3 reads TGTGCCACCAGTGATACAACGGTTAATGAGCAGTTCTTC. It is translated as CATSDTTVNEQFF.

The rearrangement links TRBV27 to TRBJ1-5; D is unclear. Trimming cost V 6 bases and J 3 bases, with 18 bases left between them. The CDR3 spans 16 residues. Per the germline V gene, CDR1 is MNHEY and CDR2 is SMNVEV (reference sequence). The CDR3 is CASREFYGAFNQPQHF. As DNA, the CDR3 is TGTGCCAGCAGGGAATTCTACGGAGCCTTCAATCAGCCCCAGCATTTT.

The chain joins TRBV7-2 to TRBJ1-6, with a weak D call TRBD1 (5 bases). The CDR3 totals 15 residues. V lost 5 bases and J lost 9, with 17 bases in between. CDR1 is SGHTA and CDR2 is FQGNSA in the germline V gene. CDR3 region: CASSTETVLLSPLHF. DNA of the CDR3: TGTGCCAGCAGCACGGAGACAGTTTTACTTTCACCCCTCCACTTT.

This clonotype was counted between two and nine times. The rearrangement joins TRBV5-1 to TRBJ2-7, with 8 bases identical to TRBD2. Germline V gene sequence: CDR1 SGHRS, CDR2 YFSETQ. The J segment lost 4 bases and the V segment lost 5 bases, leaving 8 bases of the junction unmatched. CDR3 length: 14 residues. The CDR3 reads CASRPGTSLYEQYF. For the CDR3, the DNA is TGCGCCAGCAGGCCTGGGACTAGTTTATACGAGCAGTACTTC.

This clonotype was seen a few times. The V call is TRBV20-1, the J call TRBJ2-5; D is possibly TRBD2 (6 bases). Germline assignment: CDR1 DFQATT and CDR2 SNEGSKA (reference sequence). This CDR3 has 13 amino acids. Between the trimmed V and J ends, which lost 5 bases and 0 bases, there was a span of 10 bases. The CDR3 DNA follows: TGCAGTGCTTCGGGGGTTAACCAAGAGACCCAGTACTTC. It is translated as CSASGVNQETQYF.

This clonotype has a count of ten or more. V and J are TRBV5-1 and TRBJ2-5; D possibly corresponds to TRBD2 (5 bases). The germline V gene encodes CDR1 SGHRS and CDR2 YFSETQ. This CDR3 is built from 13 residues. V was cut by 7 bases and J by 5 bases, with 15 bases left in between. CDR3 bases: TGCGCCAGCGGAAACGGGATCCGGGAGACCCAGTACTTC. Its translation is CASGNGIRETQYF.

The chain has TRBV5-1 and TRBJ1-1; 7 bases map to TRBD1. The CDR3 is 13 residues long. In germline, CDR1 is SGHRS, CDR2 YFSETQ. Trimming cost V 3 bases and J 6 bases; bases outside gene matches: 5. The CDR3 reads CASSYGQVPEAFF. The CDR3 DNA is TGCGCCAGCAGCTATGGACAGGTCCCTGAAGCTTTCTTT.